These 24 T cell receptor beta chains were all obtained from the same sample, sequenced in a study of blood T cell repertoires in COVID-19. Some clones are missing from TCRdb's copy, which holds only in-frame ones; the method was immunoSEQ multiplex PCR. The data contain 200,000 or so clones, approximately 80% of them singletons. The sample taken for sequencing was peripheral blood. These receptors originate from a human donor with acute or convalescent COVID-19. The donor label of this sample is uncertain.

The V gene is TRBV7-2, the J gene TRBJ1-2, with TRBD1 identical over 8 bases. Germline CDR1 reads SGHTA; CDR2 reads FQGNSA. V trimming: 5 bases; J trimming: 6 bases; junction bases outside the gene matches: 8. This CDR3 is 14 amino acids long. Here the CDR3 reads CASSHPGQGNGYTF. The CDR3 DNA follows: TGTGCCAGCAGCCACCCCGGACAGGGCAATGGCTACACCTTC.

This rearrangement joins TRBV2 to TRBJ2-3, with TRBD2 identical over 7 bases. The CDR3 runs 15 residues. The germline gives CDR1 SNHLY, CDR2 FYNNEI. J lost 4 bases, V lost 2 bases, and 6 bases had no gene match. The CDR3 here is CASSEQGLRPDTQYF. DNA of the CDR3: TGTGCCAGCAGTGAACAGGGACTACGCCCAGATACGCAGTATTTT.

The genes are TRBV5-1 and TRBJ2-2; 7 bases agree with TRBD2. The trim removed 5 bases at V and 5 bases at J, leaving 6 bases unmatched. Germline CDR1 is SGHRS and CDR2 is YFSETQ. The CDR3 has 14 amino acids. The CDR3 reads CASRAGVDTGELFF. The DNA of the CDR3 is TGCGCCAGCAGGGCGGGAGTTGATACCGGGGAGCTGTTTTTT.

J is TRBJ1-5 and V is TRBV4-2; possibly TRBD1 for D (6 bases). This CDR3 region has 14 residues. Germline V gene data show CDR1 as LGHNA and CDR2 as YNFKEQ. V lost 3 bases to trimming and J lost 5 bases, with 11 bases between them. The CDR3 region is CASSQGGQDQPQHF. The CDR3 nucleotides are TGTGCCAGCAGCCAGGGGGGGCAGGATCAGCCCCAGCATTTT.

J is TRBJ2-7 and V is TRBV29-1; 9 bases align to TRBD1. With V trimmed by 1 base and J by 2 bases, 6 bases remained unmatched. The CDR3 runs to 15 residues. Germline V gene data show CDR1 as SQVTM and CDR2 as ANQGSEA. CDR3 amino acids: CSVEAEGTGTYEQYF. CDR3 coding DNA: TGCAGCGTTGAAGCTGAGGGGACAGGGACCTACGAGCAGTACTTC.

The genes are TRBV6-5 and TRBJ2-7, with 7 bases lining up with TRBD1. There are 15 residues in the CDR3. Per germline, CDR1 MNHEY and CDR2 SVGAGI. Germline trimming cut 6 bases from V and 1 base from J; bases unmatched to any gene: 9. The CDR3 here is CASSDGGTASYEQYF. Here the CDR3 DNA reads TGTGCCAGCAGCGACGGTGGGACAGCATCCTACGAGCAGTACTTC.

The genes are TRBV18 and TRBJ2-7; TRBD2 matches 8 bases. The V gene end was trimmed by 0 bases and the J gene end by 7 bases; junction bases not matched to a gene: 5. Germline V lookup: CDR1 KGHSH, CDR2 LQKENI. This CDR3 has 14 residues. The CDR3, as DNA: TGTGCCAGCTCACCACCGGGACTAGGCGAAGAGCAGTACTTC. Its translation is CASSPPGLGEEQYF.

CDR3 in DNA: TGCGCCAGCCCCGTCCCCCTAGCCAAAAACATTCAGTACTTC. Protein product: CASPVPLAKNIQYF. The chain combines TRBV10-1 with TRBJ2-4, with D unclear. The CDR3 length is 14 residues. The V end lost 8 bases, the J end lost 0 bases, and 11 bases lay between the germline ends. Germline assignment: CDR1 WNHNN and CDR2 SYGVQD (reference sequence).

The CDR3 sequence is CASSPTLTEGYTF. The CDR3 DNA is TGTGCCAGCTCACCGACGCTGACGGAGGGCTACACCTTC. The chain has TRBV18 and TRBJ1-2; no firm D call. The CDR3 runs 13 residues. Looked up from germline, CDR1 is KGHSH and CDR2 is LQKENI. V lost 3 bases to trimming and J lost 8 bases, with 13 bases between them.

This chain uses TRBV10-3 with TRBJ1-6; 11 bases match TRBD1. This CDR3 has 16 amino acids. CDR1 is ENHRY, CDR2 SYGVKD, per germline. V gave up 2 bases and J gave up 9 bases; unmatched junction bases: 6. CDR3 nucleotide sequence: TGTGCCATCAGTGAGAGTCGGGACAGGGGGTCTTCACCCCTCCACTTT. This gives the protein CAISESRDRGSSPLHF.

The chain couples TRBV30 to TRBJ1-5; D not certain. The ends were cut back, 1 base at V and 4 bases at J, with 8 bases in the middle. This CDR3 spans 13 amino acids. CDR1 and CDR2 (germline): GTSNPN, SVGIG (reference sequence). The CDR3 sequence is CAWSGKLNQPQHF. Written as DNA, the CDR3 is TGTGCCTGGAGTGGTAAGCTTAATCAGCCCCAGCATTTT.

The chain recombines TRBV30 with TRBJ2-7; D unresolved. This CDR3 comprises 13 residues. V was shortened by 0 bases and J by 1 base, with 7 bases between the two germline ends. Germline CDR1 and CDR2: GTSNPN and SVGIG (reference sequence). Here the CDR3 DNA reads TGTGCCTGGAGTGTACCCAGGTCCTACGAGCAGTACTTC. Translating gives CAWSVPRSYEQYF.

The rearrangement joins TRBV30 to TRBJ1-6, with D unresolved. Germline CDR1 reads GTSNPN; CDR2 reads SVGIG (reference sequence). The CDR3 is made up of 14 amino acids. Trimming shortened V by 0 bases and J by 7 bases, and 10 bases separated the two germline ends. CDR3 sequence: CAWSVLGFNSPLHF. In nucleotides, the CDR3 is TGTGCCTGGAGTGTACTAGGGTTCAATTCACCCCTCCACTTT.

The chain uses TRBV10-1 and TRBJ2-2, with 8 positions matching TRBD1. The V gene's germline CDR1 is WNHNN and CDR2 SYGVQD (reference sequence). V lost 5 bases and J lost 5; bases outside the gene matches: 4. This CDR3 has 14 amino acids. The CDR3 reads CASSSDRATGELFF. The CDR3 DNA reads TGCGCCAGCAGTTCGGACAGGGCGACCGGGGAGCTGTTTTTT.

The chain carries TRBV7-2 and TRBJ2-5, with TRBD2 as a possible D gene (5 bases). With 1 base removed from V and 7 bases from J, the gap between germline ends came to 10 bases. Germline CDR1 SGHTA, CDR2 FQGNSA. The CDR3 extends over 13 amino acids. The CDR3 coding sequence is TGTGCCAGCAGCTTAGAAACCGGAGGGACCCAGTACTTC. This encodes CASSLETGGTQYF.

This clone was counted once. The V gene is TRBV12-3 or TRBV12-4, the J gene TRBJ1-1; D call uncertain. V dropped 2 bases and J dropped 0 bases, with 4 bases sitting between them. The CDR3 runs 13 residues. This CDR3 is CASSLQLNTEAFF. For the CDR3, the DNA is TGTGCCAGCAGTTTACAATTGAACACTGAAGCTTTCTTT.

The rearrangement joins TRBV5-1 to TRBJ1-2; D perhaps matches TRBD1 (5 bases). V lost 5 bases and J 4 bases, leaving 9 bases between the germline ends. Germline values: CDR1 SGHRS, CDR2 YFSETQ. This CDR3 has 12 amino acids. The CDR3 loop is CASRGLTYGYTF. In DNA form, the CDR3 reads TGCGCCAGCAGGGGACTAACCTATGGCTACACCTTC. The full variable domain, rest sourced from reference TRBV5-1 and TRBJ1-2, is KAGVTQTPRYLIKTRGQQVTLSCSPISGHRSVSWYQQTPGQGLQFLFEYFSETQRNKGNFPGRFSGRQFSNSRSEMNVSTLELGDSALYLCASRGLTYGYTFGSGTRLTVV.

This chain uses TRBV7-2 with TRBJ2-2, with 8 nucleotides matching TRBD1. J lost 4 bases, V lost 5 bases, and 3 bases had no gene match. CDR1 and CDR2 (germline): SGHTA, FQGNSA. This CDR3 has 14 residues. The CDR3 spells CASSPGQGTGELFF. In DNA form, the CDR3 reads TGTGCCAGCAGCCCCGGACAGGGCACCGGGGAGCTGTTTTTT.

This sequence joins TRBV2 and TRBJ1-1, with D unresolved. Germline V gene sequence: CDR1 SNHLY, CDR2 FYNNEI. Trimming stripped 4 bases from V and 0 bases from J, with 9 bases between. This CDR3 contains 14 residues. The CDR3 DNA sequence: TGTGCCAGCAGTGCGTATGGAGTGAACACTGAAGCTTTCTTT. The encoded protein is CASSAYGVNTEAFF. Variable domain in full (rest from reference TRBV2 and TRBJ1-1): EPEVTQTPSHQVTQMGQEVILRCVPISNHLYFYWYRQILGQKVEFLVSFYNNEISEKSEIFDDQFSVERPDGSNFTLKIRSTKLEDSAMYFCASSAYGVNTEAFFGQGTRLTVV.

This chain joins TRBV29-1 and TRBJ2-1, with TRBD1 matching over 12 bases. Trimming removed 7 bases from V and 6 bases from J; junction bases left unmatched: 7. The CDR3 covers 14 residues. Germline assignment: CDR1 SQVTM and CDR2 ANQGSEA. The CDR3 here is CSDLRDRGPNEQFF. CDR3 in DNA: TGCAGCGACCTCCGGGACAGGGGGCCCAATGAGCAGTTCTTC.

The chain recombines TRBV19 with TRBJ1-1, with 7 bases fitting TRBD1. The CDR3 contains 14 residues. CDR1 and CDR2 from the germline V gene are LNHDA and SQIVND (reference sequence). J was trimmed by 7 bases and V by 2 bases; bases with no gene match: 7. CDR3: CASSIQQGPFEAFF. As DNA, the CDR3 is TGTGCCAGTAGTATACAACAGGGGCCCTTTGAAGCTTTCTTT.

The chain carries TRBV6-1 and TRBJ2-7, with a possible D match to TRBD2 (5 bases). The CDR3 is 14 residues long. The V gene lost 1 base and the J gene lost 5 bases, with 12 bases spanning the gap. Germline V CDR1 and CDR2: MNHNS, SASEGT. DNA for the CDR3: TGTGCCAGCAGTGAAGGGACTCTACCCCACGAGCAGTACTTC. This gives the protein CASSEGTLPHEQYF.

This chain joins TRBV28 and TRBJ2-1; 9 nucleotides align to TRBD2. Germline V gives CDR1 MDHEN, CDR2 SYDVKM. J lost 8 bases, V lost 7 bases, and 12 bases had no gene match. The CDR3 is 15 residues long. The CDR3 sequence is CASILRGSGSYEQFF. CDR3 sequence (DNA): TGTGCCAGCATCCTCCGAGGTAGCGGGAGCTATGAGCAGTTCTTC.

The V call is TRBV7-2, the J call TRBJ2-2, with 11 bases fitting TRBD2. J lost 0 bases, V lost 1 base, and 4 bases had no gene match. The germline CDR1 and CDR2 sequences are SGHTA and FQGNSA. This CDR3 comprises 18 residues. As DNA, the CDR3 is TGTGCCAGCAGCTTAGTCCGGACTAGCGGGTCGAACACCGGGGAGCTGTTTTTT. Protein: CASSLVRTSGSNTGELFF.